The 18 T cell receptor beta chains listed next were all sequenced from one sample in a study of patients and donors after allogeneic stem cell transplantation. TCRdb redid the calling of the RT-PCR reads with MiXCR, one entry per CDR3 protein. The profile shows around 200,000 distinct CDR3 sequences, 38% of them singletons. Input material: blood, either unsorted or a sorted T cell fraction (not recorded which). The origin of the receptors is a human donor who was either an allogeneic HSCT recipient or a stem cell or donor lymphocyte infusion donor (not recorded which). It is not recorded whose cells these are; they may come from a transplant donor.

CDR3 nucleotide sequence: TGTGCCACCAGTCCCCCAGGGAACACAGATACGCAGTATTTT. Translated: CATSPPGNTDTQYF. The chain joins TRBV24-1 to TRBJ2-3; tentatively, D is TRBD1 (5 bases). The CDR3 has 14 amino acids. V lost 6 bases and J lost 2, with 11 bases in between. Germline CDR1 KGHDR, CDR2 SFDVKD.

The chain uses TRBV20-1 and TRBJ1-1; a weak D match, TRBD1 (5 bases). The CDR3 runs to 14 residues. Germline-derived CDR1 and CDR2 are DFQATT and SNEGSKA (reference sequence). With 2 bases removed from V and 0 bases from J, the gap between germline ends came to 10 bases. The CDR3 is CSARQGNMNTEAFF. CDR3 nucleotides: TGCAGTGCTAGACAGGGAAACATGAACACTGAAGCTTTCTTT.

In this sample, this clonotype turned up a few times. CDR3 DNA sequence: TGTGCCATCAGTGAATTAAGGGGAAGGGGCACTGAAGCTTTCTTT. It codes for CAISELRGRGTEAFF. This chain connects TRBV10-3 to TRBJ1-1; possible D gene TRBD1, 5 bases. Per germline, CDR1 ENHRY and CDR2 SYGVKD. The V end was cut by 3 bases, the J end by 4 bases, with 15 bases between. CDR3 length equals 15 residues.

This clonotype was observed a single time. The rearrangement joins TRBV7-3 to TRBJ2-3; D perhaps matches TRBD1 (6 bases). The CDR3 consists of 15 residues. V lost 1 base, J lost 2 bases, and 10 bases lay in between. Looked up from germline, CDR1 is SGHTA and CDR2 is FQGTGA. The CDR3 reads CASSLKRGTTDTQYF. The CDR3 bases are TGTGCCAGCAGCTTAAAGAGGGGGACCACAGATACGCAGTATTTT.

The CDR3 spells CASSPSGGRYEQFF. CDR3 bases: TGTGCCAGCAGTCCAAGCGGGGGGCGGTATGAGCAGTTCTTC. The chain combines TRBV12-3 or TRBV12-4 with TRBJ2-1; 9 nucleotides match TRBD2. The CDR3 spans 14 residues. J was trimmed by 8 bases and V by 5 bases; bases with no gene match: 7.

DNA of the CDR3: TGTGCCAGCAGCTTAGTGGGTACGCATCAGCCCCAGCATTTT. Translated, it gives CASSLVGTHQPQHF. V gene TRBV7-2 combines with J gene TRBJ1-5; D is unclear. Germline V gene lookup returns CDR1 SGHTA and CDR2 FQGNSA. V was clipped by 1 base and J by 5 bases, with 9 bases between them. The CDR3 totals 14 residues. Based on the CDR3 plus reference TRBV7-2 and TRBJ1-5, the full variable domain is GAGVSQSPSNKVTEKGKDVELRCDPISGHTALYWYRQSLGQGLEFLIYFQGNSAPDKSGLPSDRFSAERTGGSVSTLTIQRTQQEDSAVYLCASSLVGTHQPQHFGDGTRLSIL.

This clonotype was detected a few times. The J gene is TRBJ2-2, the V gene TRBV6-1; D call uncertain. The V end lost 4 bases, the J end lost 4 bases, and 10 bases lay between the germline ends. The CDR3 is 14 residues long. Germline V CDR1 and CDR2: MNHNS, SASEGT. The CDR3 coding sequence is TGTGCCAGCAGTGCGCGACCCCGCACCGGGGAGCTGTTTTTT. Protein: CASSARPRTGELFF.

This clonotype has just one count. The chain combines TRBV20-1 with TRBJ2-3, with D perhaps matching TRBD2 (5 bases). The CDR3 is made up of 13 amino acids. The germline CDR1 and CDR2 sequences are DFQATT and SNEGSKA (reference sequence). The germline V and J ends were trimmed by 8 bases and 1 base, with 13 bases remaining between them. The chain's CDR3 is CSLIVGGTDTQYF. In DNA, the CDR3 is TGCAGTCTGATCGTGGGAGGCACAGATACGCAGTATTTT.

The chain has TRBV6-1 and TRBJ2-7; tentatively, D is TRBD1 (6 bases). The ends were cut back, 6 bases at V and 4 bases at J, with 13 bases in the middle. Germline-derived CDR1 and CDR2 are MNHNS and SASEGT. The CDR3 is made up of 13 amino acids. DNA of the CDR3: TGTGCCAGCAGCCCTTTGGGGGCATACGAGCAGTACTTC. It is translated as CASSPLGAYEQYF.

V is TRBV28 and J is TRBJ1-1; D gene unclear. This CDR3 comprises 12 residues. Between the trimmed V and J ends, which lost 6 bases and 1 base, there was a span of 6 bases. Per the germline V gene, CDR1 is MDHEN and CDR2 is SYDVKM. CDR3 bases: TGTGCCAGCAGGTTTACGAACACTGAAGCTTTCTTT. Translated: CASRFTNTEAFF.

The chain combines TRBV12-3 or TRBV12-4 with TRBJ2-7; D is unresolved. The CDR3 is made up of 11 amino acids. The ends were cut back, 3 bases at V and 7 bases at J, with 7 bases in the middle. For the CDR3, the DNA is TGTGCCAGCAGTTTTGAAGTTGAGCAGTACTTC. As protein: CASSFEVEQYF.

The V call is TRBV27, the J call TRBJ2-2, with 10 bases that match TRBD1. The CDR3 is 15 amino acids. Germline CDR1 reads MNHEY; CDR2 reads SMNVEV (reference sequence). With V trimmed by 8 bases and J by 3 bases, 6 bases remained unmatched. The CDR3 bases are TGTGCCAGCGGCCGGGACAGGGGAGACACCGGGGAGCTGTTTTTT. As protein: CASGRDRGDTGELFF.

In its sample, this clonotype was seen a few times. V is TRBV2 and J is TRBJ1-1; no reliable D call. The CDR3 loop spans 13 amino acids. Germline loops: CDR1 SNHLY, CDR2 FYNNEI. Trimming cost V 10 bases and J 1 base, with 13 bases left between them. Written as DNA, the CDR3 is TGTGCCACAACCCCGGAGGGGAACACTGAAGCTTTCTTT. As protein: CATTPEGNTEAFF. Supplemented by reference TRBV2 and TRBJ1-1, the full variable domain reads EPEVTQTPSHQVTQMGQEVILRCVPISNHLYFYWYRQILGQKVEFLVSFYNNEISEKSEIFDDQFSVERPDGSNFTLKIRSTKLEDSAMYFCATTPEGNTEAFFGQGTRLTVV.

CDR3 nucleotide sequence: TGCGCCAGCAAAGGACAGGGGGGCACTGAAGCTTTCTTT. As protein: CASKGQGGTEAFF. The chain has TRBV10-2 and TRBJ1-1, with 10 nucleotides matching TRBD1. Germline V gene data show CDR1 as WSHSY and CDR2 as SAAADI. The trim removed 7 bases at V and 4 bases at J, leaving 3 bases unmatched. This CDR3 is 13 amino acids long.

The V and J genes are TRBV29-1 and TRBJ2-3; no reliable D call. Germline V lookup: CDR1 SQVTM, CDR2 ANQGSEA. Trimming took 6 bases from V and 1 from J, leaving 11 bases between them. This CDR3 has 13 amino acids. CDR3 nucleotides: TGCAGCGTGTCCGGACCCGGCACAGATACGCAGTATTTT. It translates to CSVSGPGTDTQYF.

V is TRBV6-6 and J is TRBJ1-5, with a weak D call TRBD1 (5 bases). Germline lookup yields CDR1 MNHNY and CDR2 SVGAGI (reference sequence). V lost 8 bases to trimming and J lost 6 bases, with 23 bases between them. The CDR3 is 16 residues long. The CDR3 DNA reads as TGTGCCAGCGGGGGAACGGGAGCATCACTCAGTCAGCCCCAGCATTTT. Translated: CASGGTGASLSQPQHF.

This clonotype was found a few times. The chain employs TRBV24-1 and TRBJ1-5, with TRBD1 as a possible D gene (6 bases). The CDR3 spans 13 residues. Germline V lookup: CDR1 KGHDR, CDR2 SFDVKD. V lost 5 bases, J lost 8 bases, and 12 bases lay in between. In DNA form, the CDR3 reads TGTGCCACCAGTGCCAGGGGCAGGGAGCCCCAGCATTTT. Translated: CATSARGREPQHF.

The chain uses TRBV29-1 and TRBJ1-2; no definite D call. CDR3 length equals 14 residues. In germline, CDR1 is SQVTM, CDR2 ANQGSEA. The germline V and J ends were trimmed by 1 base and 8 bases, with 17 bases remaining between them. CDR3 loop: CSVEGHQHPSGYTF. In nucleotides, the CDR3 is TGCAGCGTTGAAGGACATCAACACCCCTCGGGCTACACCTTC.